This T cell receptor (beta chain) emerged from a study of T cells in Graves' hyperthyroidism and ophthalmopathy. The study, taken as a whole, reports: A median about 7 months before onset, the model predicted ophthalmopathy.

Enrolled ophthalmopathy patients presented with a Clinical Activity Score of at least 3, a NOSPECS grade of at least 4, and disease duration under 3 months. Researchers barred patients who had uncontrolled infection, other autoimmune disease, pregnancy or lactation. Using RNA transcripts as the source, TCR beta CDR3 regions were amplified. When the TCR CDR3 underwent first-round RT-PCR, the HTBI primer set was used. TCRdb passed the multiplex PCR reads through MiXCR, listing each CDR3 protein once. The sample consists of roughly 640,000 distinct CDR3 sequences, approximately 16% of them appearing once. Worth noting for this clonotype: Its antigen is currently unknown.

CDR1 is SGHRS and CDR2 is YFSETQ in the germline V gene. CDR3 length: 13 amino acids. Trimming shortened V by 4 bases and J by 6 bases, and 13 bases separated the two germline ends. The sample was blood. This TCR came from a woman in her thirties or forties with Graves' ophthalmopathy. V is TRBV5-1 and J is TRBJ1-2; tentatively, D is TRBD1 (6 bases). CDR3 sequence: CASSPQGVDGYTF. CDR3 nucleotide sequence: TGCGCCAGCAGCCCACAGGGAGTCGATGGCTACACCTTC.